This TCR beta chain was documented in a study of cytomegalovirus exposure and HLA in healthy donors. Study-level background: Roughly 170 million T cells yielded more than 90 million unique TCR beta sequences in earlier analysis. General study points: Later analysis associated a missense DCLRE1C variant with TCR beta V- and J-gene trimming. In vitro experiments confirmed that three CMV-associated chains were specific for CMV antigens. The availability of immune exposure information extended only to CMV serostatus.

PCR employed 60 Vbeta and 13 Jbeta primers. The table came from immunoSEQ multiplex PCR; TCRdb's copy has only in-frame clones and leaves some out. Here the sample spans 95,000 to 110,000 clones, around 79% being singletons. The CDR3 totals 15 residues. Deletions cut 6 bases from V and 3 bases from J, with 16 bases between. The V gene's germline CDR1 is MNHEY and CDR2 SVGAGI. With respect to this clone: Its antigen is undetermined.

V gene TRBV6-5 combines with J gene TRBJ2-3, with D possibly matching TRBD1 (5 bases). The clonotype was recovered from a man in his 60s in good health and CMV-seropositive. Input material: PBMCs. The CDR3 region has the DNA TGTGCCAGCAGCCCCGCAAGGGGATATACAGATACGCAGTATTTT. Translating gives CASSPARGYTDTQYF.